This T cell receptor (beta chain) was sequenced for a study of regulatory T cells in long-lasting Graves disease. The time point: newly diagnosed GD, antithyroid drugs for less than 3 months. The TCR library was made from RNA that had been extracted from PBMCs in TRIzol. All patients originated from an endocrinology department located in Xi'an, China. iRepertoire HTBI primers and Arm-PCR of CDR3 regions built TCR beta libraries. A single record per CDR3 protein comes from TCRdb applying MiXCR to the multiplex PCR reads. This repertoire shows 380,000 or so distinct CDR3 sequences, 15% to 20% found once; its top ten account for around 20%. This clonotype was counted at least ten times. These data also formed part of another study, on T cells in Graves' hyperthyroidism and ophthalmopathy. That report notes: Most clonotypes expanded in the thyroid (above 0.001) were also present in blood.

The TCR comes from a woman between 18 and 29 years old with Graves disease. The source was peripheral blood mononuclear cells (PBMCs), collected at new diagnosis, from a patient treated with antithyroid drugs.

The CDR3 loop reads CAWRLQGKVSPLHF. CDR3 DNA sequence: TGTGCCTGGAGATTACAGGGGAAGGTCTCACCCCTCCACTTT. The chain is built from TRBV30 and TRBJ1-6, with 7 bases that match TRBD1. Germline trimming cut 3 bases from V and 10 bases from J; bases unmatched to any gene: 9. CDR1 and CDR2 (germline): GTSNPN, SVGIG (reference sequence). CDR3 length equals 14 residues. Full variable domain (rest looked up from reference TRBV30 and TRBJ1-6): SQTIHQWPATLVQPVGSPLSLECTVEGTSNPNLYWYRQAAGRGLQLLFYSVGIGQISSEVPQNLSASRPQDRQFILSSKKLLLSDSGFYLCAWRLQGKVSPLHFGNGTRLTVT.